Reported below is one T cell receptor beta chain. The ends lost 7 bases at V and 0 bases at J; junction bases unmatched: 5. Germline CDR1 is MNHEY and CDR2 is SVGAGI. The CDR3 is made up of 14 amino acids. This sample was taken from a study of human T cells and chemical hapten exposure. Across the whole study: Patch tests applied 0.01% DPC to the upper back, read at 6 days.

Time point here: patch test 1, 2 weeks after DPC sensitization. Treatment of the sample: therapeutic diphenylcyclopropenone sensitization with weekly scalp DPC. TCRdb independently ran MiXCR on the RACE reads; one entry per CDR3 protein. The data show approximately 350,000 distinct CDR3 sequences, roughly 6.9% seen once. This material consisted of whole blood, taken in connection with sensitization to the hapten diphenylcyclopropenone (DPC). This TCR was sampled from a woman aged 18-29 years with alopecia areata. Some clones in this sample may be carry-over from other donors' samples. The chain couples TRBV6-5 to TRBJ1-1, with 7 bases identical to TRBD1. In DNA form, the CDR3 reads TGTGCCAGCAACAACAGGGGTTTGAACACTGAAGCTTTCTTT. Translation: CASNNRGLNTEAFF.